This passage covers 23 T cell receptor beta chains from one sample sequenced in a study of human T cells and chemical hapten exposure. MiXCR was run by TCRdb on the RACE reads, yielding one entry per CDR3 protein. This table has more than 100,000 distinct CDR3 sequences, around 15% appearing once. Time point here: patch test 1, 2 weeks after DPC sensitization. The treatment: therapeutic diphenylcyclopropenone sensitization with weekly scalp DPC. The sample was whole blood, taken in connection with sensitization to the hapten diphenylcyclopropenone (DPC). These receptor sequences come from a man between 18 and 29 years old with alopecia areata. Some clones in this sample may be carry-over from other donors' samples.

The chain is built from TRBV7-2 and TRBJ2-5, with 12 bases aligning to TRBD2. The CDR3 is made up of 16 amino acids. J gave up 4 bases and V 5 bases, and 8 bases lay outside the gene matches. In germline, CDR1 is SGHTA, CDR2 FQGNSA. The CDR3 loop is CASSPSSGGAPETQYF. CDR3 nucleotides: TGTGCCAGCAGCCCATCTAGCGGGGGGGCCCCAGAGACCCAGTACTTC.

This clonotype was picked up a small number of times. The rearrangement links TRBV28 to TRBJ2-7; 10 positions agree with TRBD1. Trimming took 5 bases from V and 3 from J; bases not matched to a gene: 4. The germline gives CDR1 MDHEN, CDR2 SYDVKM. The CDR3 runs to 14 residues. CDR3 coding DNA: TGTGCCAGCAGTGGTTGGACAGGGGGCTACGAGCAGTACTTC. Its translation: CASSGWTGGYEQYF.

The chain couples TRBV11-3 to TRBJ2-1; TRBD1 is a possible D gene (5 bases). V shed 2 bases and J shed 7 bases, with 9 bases lying between them. The CDR3 spans 13 residues. Germline V gene lookup returns CDR1 SGHNT and CDR2 YENEEA. CDR3: CASSLRGQNEQFF. CDR3 DNA: TGTGCCAGCAGCTTACGAGGACAAAATGAGCAGTTCTTC.

This chain uses TRBV6-1 with TRBJ1-5; D is uncertain. Germline lookup yields CDR1 MNHNS and CDR2 SASEGT. The CDR3 contains 13 residues. Trimming stripped 3 bases from V and 5 bases from J, with 8 bases between. The CDR3 coding sequence is TGTGCCAGCAGTGAGAGACACTATCAGCCCCAGCATTTT. Translation: CASSERHYQPQHF.

This clonotype was observed a handful of times. The rearrangement links TRBV7-9 to TRBJ1-4, with D perhaps TRBD1 (5 bases). The germline CDR1 and CDR2 sequences are SEHNR and FQNEAQ (reference sequence). Trimming pared 1 base from V and 3 bases from J, leaving 18 bases between. The CDR3 is 18 residues long. CDR3 in amino acids: CASSLGQFRGRPNEKLFF. The DNA for the CDR3 is TGTGCCAGCAGCTTAGGACAGTTCCGGGGTCGTCCTAATGAAAAACTGTTTTTT.

Ten or more counts support this clonotype. The chain has TRBV27 and TRBJ1-1, with TRBD1 matching 7 bases. CDR1 MNHEY and CDR2 SMNVEV come from the germline V gene (reference sequence). CDR3 length equals 14 residues. V lost 5 bases to trimming and J lost 11 bases; unmatched junction nucleotides: 14. The CDR3 coding sequence is TGTGCCAGCAGTGTAATTCCCCCGACAGGGCGGGCTTTCTTT. This sequence encodes CASSVIPPTGRAFF.

Only a few counts were recorded for this clonotype. V is TRBV28 and J is TRBJ2-3; D gene uncertain. The CDR3 is 14 amino acids. Germline CDR1 reads MDHEN; CDR2 reads SYDVKM. V gave up 1 base and J gave up 1 base, with 6 bases separating them. CDR3 DNA sequence: TGTGCCAGCAGTTTATTCCTAGGCACAGATACGCAGTATTTT. This sequence encodes CASSLFLGTDTQYF.

In this sample, this clonotype turned up many times. The chain carries TRBV28 and TRBJ2-3; D not resolved. CDR1 is MDHEN and CDR2 is SYDVKM in the germline V gene. The CDR3 runs 13 residues. V was pared by 3 bases and J by 3 bases, with 7 bases between. The CDR3 is CASSLAGTDTQYF. In DNA form, the CDR3 reads TGTGCCAGCAGTTTGGCAGGTACAGATACGCAGTATTTT.

This clonotype was observed a handful of times. The rearrangement uses TRBV29-1 and TRBJ2-3; the D is unclear. Deletions cut 5 bases from V and 6 bases from J, with 12 bases between. The CDR3 totals 12 residues. Germline V gene sequence: CDR1 SQVTM, CDR2 ANQGSEA. CDR3 nucleotides: TGCAGCGTTCCAAAACTGGCGGATACGCAGTATTTT. It is translated as CSVPKLADTQYF.

This chain's CDR3 is CASNLQGSGTGELFF. The DNA for the CDR3 is TGTGCCAGCAACCTACAGGGATCGGGCACCGGGGAGCTGTTTTTT. This rearrangement joins TRBV7-8 to TRBJ2-2; D might be TRBD1 (6 bases). Per the germline V gene, CDR1 is SGHVS and CDR2 is FQNEAQ. Trimming removed 7 bases from V and 4 bases from J, with 16 bases in between. There are 15 residues in the CDR3.

The chain recombines TRBV6-2 or TRBV6-3 with TRBJ2-7; TRBD1 aligns across 7 bases. Losses at the gene ends were 6 bases for V and 2 bases for J; bases not matched to a gene: 7. The CDR3 runs 14 residues. Germline V gives CDR1 MNHEY, CDR2 SVGEGT. CDR3 nucleotides: TGTGCCAGCAGAAGCCGGGACAGAGCCTACGAGCAGTACTTC. It specifies CASRSRDRAYEQYF.

This clonotype occurred a few times. The chain couples TRBV12-3 or TRBV12-4 to TRBJ2-4; no clear D gene. The CDR3 has 15 residues. The V end was cut by 6 bases, the J end by 0 bases, with 12 bases between. The CDR3 sequence: CASRKTFLAKNIQYF. The CDR3 DNA reads as TGTGCCAGCAGAAAGACTTTCCTAGCCAAAAACATTCAGTACTTC.

This clonotype was observed a few times. The chain combines TRBV6-2 or TRBV6-3 with TRBJ1-1; D gene unclear. This CDR3 region has 13 residues. Deletions cut 2 bases from V and 3 bases from J, with 7 bases between. Germline lookup yields CDR1 MNHEY and CDR2 SVGEGT. The CDR3 here is CASSYGFDTEAFF. CDR3 nucleotide sequence: TGTGCCAGCAGTTACGGCTTCGACACTGAAGCTTTCTTT.

This clonotype was observed at least ten times. The chain couples TRBV7-9 to TRBJ1-1; a weak D match, TRBD1 (5 bases). In germline, CDR1 is SEHNR, CDR2 FQNEAQ (reference sequence). The length of the CDR3 is 14 residues. The V gene lost 1 base and the J gene lost 3 bases, with 9 bases spanning the gap. Here the CDR3 reads CASSLGGEDTEAFF. In DNA, the CDR3 is TGTGCCAGCAGCTTAGGGGGCGAGGACACTGAAGCTTTCTTT.

V and J are TRBV5-1 and TRBJ2-7, with D unclear. The ends were cut back, 2 bases at V and 0 bases at J, with 12 bases in the middle. The CDR3 covers 15 residues. The germline gives CDR1 SGHRS, CDR2 YFSETQ. CDR3 DNA: TGCGCCAGCAGCTTTGGTGTGGATACCTCCTACGAGCAGTACTTC. This sequence encodes CASSFGVDTSYEQYF.

Written as DNA, the CDR3 is TGTGCCAGCAGCGGCTACACGAACACTGAAGCTTTCTTT. Its translation is CASSGYTNTEAFF. The rearrangement joins TRBV7-3 to TRBJ1-1; D unclear. Per germline, CDR1 SGHTA and CDR2 FQGTGA. The CDR3 runs 13 residues. V gave up 5 bases and J gave up 1 base, with 8 bases separating them.

The sample holds many counts of this clonotype. This chain connects TRBV4-1 to TRBJ1-5, with D unresolved. This CDR3 spans 14 amino acids. Germline V gene sequence: CDR1 MGHRA, CDR2 YSYEKL. The V end lost 0 bases, the J end lost 7 bases, and 10 bases lay between the germline ends. The CDR3 here is CASSQDLFPQPQHF. The CDR3 nucleotides read TGCGCCAGCAGCCAAGATCTGTTTCCACAGCCCCAGCATTTT.

The rearrangement joins TRBV27 to TRBJ1-2; weak D call: TRBD1 (6 bases). V was trimmed by 5 bases and J by 4 bases, leaving 11 bases between them. This CDR3 region has 13 residues. Germline CDR1 reads MNHEY; CDR2 reads SMNVEV (reference sequence). CDR3 loop: CASSRQALYGYTF. In DNA, the CDR3 is TGTGCCAGCAGTCGACAGGCGCTCTATGGCTACACCTTC.

This clonotype was detected only a few times. The V gene is TRBV5-1, the J gene TRBJ2-6; D gene ambiguous. Trimming left V 4 bases short and J 0 bases short, with 14 bases between. This CDR3 has 17 residues. The germline V gene encodes CDR1 SGHRS and CDR2 YFSETQ. CDR3 region: CASSRSFLGSGANVLTF. In DNA, the CDR3 is TGCGCCAGCAGCCGGTCCTTCCTAGGCTCTGGGGCCAACGTCCTGACTTTC.

The table lists this clonotype with many counts. The chain couples TRBV4-3 to TRBJ1-5; a possible D gene is TRBD1 (5 bases). Deletions cut 0 bases from V and 5 bases from J, with 5 bases between. The CDR3 has 13 amino acids. Germline V lookup: CDR1 LGHNA, CDR2 YSLEER. The CDR3 reads CASSQDRDQPQHF. The CDR3 bases are TGCGCCAGCAGCCAAGACAGGGATCAGCCCCAGCATTTT.

A few counts support this clonotype. CDR3 in amino acids: CSAGQSYGKLFF. CDR3 bases: TGCAGCGCGGGACAAAGCTACGGAAAACTGTTTTTT. The rearrangement joins TRBV29-1 to TRBJ1-4; tentatively, D is TRBD1 (6 bases). The CDR3 has 12 amino acids. Germline lookup yields CDR1 SQVTM and CDR2 ANQGSEA. V was cut by 7 bases and J by 10 bases, with 16 bases left in between. Supplemented by reference TRBV29-1 and TRBJ1-4, the full variable domain reads SAVISQKPSRDICQRGTSLTIQCQVDSQVTMMFWYRQQPGQSLTLIATANQGSEATYESGFVIDKFPISRPNLTFSTLTVSNMSPEDSSIYLCSAGQSYGKLFFGSGTQLSVL.

The chain employs TRBV3-1 and TRBJ2-1, with D perhaps assigned TRBD1 or TRBD2 (6 bases each). V gave up 0 bases and J gave up 4 bases, with 19 bases separating them. Germline V gene lookup returns CDR1 LGHDT and CDR2 YNNKEL (reference sequence). This CDR3 is built from 18 residues. Here the CDR3 DNA reads TGTGCCAGCAGCCAAGAGCCCGGTAGGGGGGCGCCTTACAATGAGCAGTTCTTC. The encoded protein is CASSQEPGRGAPYNEQFF.

The chain uses TRBV28 and TRBJ1-1, with D possibly TRBD1 on 5 matching bases. Germline CDR1 MDHEN, CDR2 SYDVKM. Between the trimmed V and J ends, which lost 2 bases and 5 bases, there was a span of 12 bases. CDR3 length: 14 amino acids. CDR3 amino acids: CASSLQGQGTEAFF. CDR3 sequence (DNA): TGTGCCAGCAGTTTACAGGGCCAAGGGACTGAAGCTTTCTTT.